This T cell receptor beta chain was identified during a study of control samples from healthy donors and cancer patients. The assay was immunoSEQ multiplex PCR, and TCRdb's table has in-frame clones only and misses some. The repertoire holds fewer than 200,000 clones, 93% seen once, with about 4% in the top ten. Germline loops: CDR1 SGHNT, CDR2 YYREEE (reference sequence). This CDR3 is 14 amino acids long. The ends lost 4 bases at V and 6 bases at J; junction bases unmatched: 9. The sequencing sample was made of blood. The clonotype was recovered from a woman aged 55-75 years in good health. The rearrangement uses TRBV5-4 and TRBJ2-7, with TRBD1 identical over 8 bases. The CDR3 spells CASSEGQGRGEQYF. CDR3 DNA: TGTGCCAGCAGCGAAGGACAGGGACGTGGCGAGCAGTACTTC. Looking up the rest from reference TRBV5-4 and TRBJ2-7 gives the full variable domain: ETGVTQSPTHLIKTRGQQVTLRCSSQSGHNTVSWYQQALGQGPQFIFQYYREEENGRGNFPPRFSGLQFPNYSSELNVNALELDDSALYLCASSEGQGRGEQYFGPGTRLTVT.